The 5 T cell receptor beta chains below all came from one sample that was sequenced in a study of cytomegalovirus exposure and HLA in healthy donors. In the PCR, 60 Vbeta and 13 Jbeta primers were used. Sequencing was performed with immunoSEQ multiplex PCR; in TCRdb, only in-frame clones are kept and a portion is missing. The sample contains 140,000 or so clones, roughly 74% of which appear only once. Sequenced: PBMCs. The receptors stem from a woman aged 18-29 years in good health and CMV-seropositive.

This rearrangement joins TRBV15 to TRBJ1-6, with D perhaps TRBD1 (5 bases). CDR3 length: 15 residues. Germline CDR1 is LNHNV and CDR2 is YYDKDF (reference sequence). Trimming stripped 1 base from V and 5 bases from J, with 9 bases between. CDR3 nucleotide sequence: TGTGCCACCAGCAGAGTTTGGGGGGATAATTCACCCCTCCACTTT. Amino acids: CATSRVWGDNSPLHF.

The rearrangement links TRBV25-1 to TRBJ2-3, with D unresolved. The CDR3 loop spans 14 amino acids. Germline V gene sequence: CDR1 MGHDK, CDR2 SYGVNS. V was shortened by 6 bases and J by 2 bases, with 12 bases between the two germline ends. The CDR3 sequence is CASSPDTFTDTQYF. The CDR3 DNA follows: TGTGCCAGCAGCCCCGACACTTTCACAGATACGCAGTATTTT.

The CDR3, as DNA: TGTGCCAGCTCACCATGGAGTGAAATGAACACTGAAGCTTTCTTT. Translated: CASSPWSEMNTEAFF. The chain employs TRBV18 and TRBJ1-1; D not resolved. V lost 2 bases and J lost 0, with 10 bases in between. CDR3 length: 15 amino acids. Germline CDR1 is KGHSH and CDR2 is LQKENI.

This clone was detected a few times. The chain has TRBV4-1 and TRBJ1-1, with a possible D match to TRBD1 (6 bases). Germline CDR1 MGHRA, CDR2 YSYEKL. The CDR3 consists of 15 residues. V lost 1 base to trimming and J lost 4 bases, with 13 bases between them. The CDR3 loop is CASSQVVGAVTEAFF. The CDR3 region has the DNA TGCGCCAGCAGCCAAGTTGTGGGGGCTGTCACTGAAGCTTTCTTT.

The chain joins TRBV7-2 to TRBJ2-1; TRBD1 matches at 7 bases. Trimming took 4 bases from V and 3 from J; bases not matched to a gene: 3. The germline gives CDR1 SGHTA, CDR2 FQGNSA. The length of the CDR3 is 14 residues. The CDR3 protein is CASSWTGFYNEQFF. The CDR3 DNA is TGTGCCAGCAGCTGGACAGGCTTCTACAATGAGCAGTTCTTC.